These 26 T cell receptor beta chains share one sample of origin, sequenced in a study of blood T cells in healthy people across ages. A second PCR of 7 to 11 cycles used a sample-barcoded 5' primer and a J-beta primer mix. TCRdb fed the 5' RACE reads into MiXCR, producing one record per CDR3 protein. Of 750,000 to 1,000,000 distinct CDR3 sequences listed, 25% to 35% are singletons. The sample also formed part of further work on T cells of mothers and their children.

Material: blood. The receptors here all came from a middle-aged woman in good health.

This clonotype was found many times. The chain carries TRBV6-6 and TRBJ2-5; 10 bases map to TRBD1. V shed 7 bases, J shed 6 bases, and the junction held 8 bases outside the gene matches. This CDR3 comprises 14 residues. Per the germline V gene, CDR1 is MNHNY and CDR2 is SVGAGI (reference sequence). The CDR3 loop reads CASTAGDRGQTQYF. CDR3 sequence (DNA): TGTGCCAGCACCGCAGGGGACAGGGGACAGACCCAGTACTTC.

This clonotype was recorded many times. CDR3 nucleotides: TGTGCCAGCAGTGATCTCCGGGGGTACGAGCAGTACTTC. It translates to CASSDLRGYEQYF. This rearrangement joins TRBV27 to TRBJ2-7, with a possible D match to TRBD2 (6 bases). Trimming took off 5 bases at V and 4 bases at J, with 12 bases between the two ends. This CDR3 is built from 13 residues. Germline-derived CDR1 and CDR2 are MNHEY and SMNVEV (reference sequence).

This chain joins TRBV4-3 and TRBJ1-2; TRBD1 is a possible D gene (6 bases). V was shortened by 0 bases and J by 2 bases, with 16 bases between the two germline ends. The CDR3 has 17 amino acids. Per the germline V gene, CDR1 is LGHNA and CDR2 is YSLEER. CDR3 nucleotides: TGCGCCAGCAGCCAAGATAATATAGGGACAAACAACTATGGCTACACCTTC. Amino acid sequence: CASSQDNIGTNNYGYTF.

This chain connects TRBV18 to TRBJ2-7; 8 nucleotides match TRBD2. J was trimmed by 2 bases and V by 3 bases; bases with no gene match: 6. This CDR3 region has 15 residues. Germline CDR1 KGHSH, CDR2 LQKENI. The CDR3 loop reads CASSPGTSGPYEQYF. CDR3 bases: TGTGCCAGCTCACCGGGAACTAGCGGACCCTACGAGCAGTACTTC. Full variable domain (rest looked up from reference TRBV18 and TRBJ2-7): NAGVMQNPRHLVRRRGQEARLRCSPMKGHSHVYWYRQLPEEGLKFMVYLQKENIIDESGMPKERFSAEFPKEGPSILRIQQVVRGDSAAYFCASSPGTSGPYEQYFGPGTRLTVT.

In its sample, this clonotype was seen a few times. The rearrangement links TRBV7-9 to TRBJ2-5; D is perhaps TRBD2 (7 bases). CDR1 and CDR2 (germline): SEHNR, FQNEAQ (reference sequence). With 4 bases removed from V and 4 bases from J, the gap between germline ends came to 13 bases. This CDR3 region has 14 residues. Written as DNA, the CDR3 is TGTGCCAGCAGCTATGCCGGGGGGCGAGAGACCCAGTACTTC. Protein: CASSYAGGRETQYF.

The chain couples TRBV24-1 to TRBJ2-7, with 7 bases aligning to TRBD1. The ends lost 8 bases at V and 4 bases at J; junction bases unmatched: 10. This CDR3 is built from 14 residues. CDR1 is KGHDR and CDR2 is SFDVKD in the germline V gene. The CDR3, as DNA: TGTGCCACCACACCCCCGACAGGGTTATACGAGCAGTACTTC. Translation gives CATTPPTGLYEQYF.

The sample holds one count of this clonotype. The chain is built from TRBV5-1 and TRBJ2-7; D not resolved. Germline CDR1 is SGHRS and CDR2 is YFSETQ. Deletions cut 0 bases from V and 5 bases from J, with 15 bases between. This CDR3 comprises 15 residues. CDR3 bases: TGCGCCAGCAGCTTGGGGTCCTTGACGTCCGACGAGCAGTACTTC. This codes for CASSLGSLTSDEQYF.

This clonotype was recorded a few times. The CDR3 is CSASKQGRLAEQFF. CDR3 in DNA: TGCAGCGCCTCTAAGCAGGGGAGGCTAGCTGAGCAGTTCTTC. The chain links TRBV29-1 to TRBJ2-1; D may be TRBD1 or TRBD2 (6 bases each). V lost 7 bases and J lost 9, with 22 bases in between. The CDR3 length is 14 residues. Germline lookup yields CDR1 SQVTM and CDR2 ANQGSEA.

The J gene is TRBJ1-6, the V gene TRBV7-2; tentatively, D is TRBD1 (6 bases). The germline V gene has CDR1 SGHTA and CDR2 FQGNSA. The CDR3 has 16 residues. V shed 5 bases and J shed 3 bases, with 14 bases lying between them. The CDR3: CASSPQGGGYNSPLHF. The CDR3 DNA sequence: TGTGCCAGCAGCCCCCAAGGGGGAGGCTATAATTCACCCCTCCACTTT.

This clonotype was counted many times. The V call is TRBV12-3 or TRBV12-4, the J call TRBJ2-1; 9 bases match TRBD2. The CDR3 has 15 residues. V dropped 5 bases and J dropped 3; count of bases not matched to a gene: 5. CDR3 coding DNA: TGTGCCAGCAGTGCCAGCGGGGGGAACTACAATGAGCAGTTCTTC. Translated, it gives CASSASGGNYNEQFF.

The sample holds a few counts of this clonotype. V gene TRBV4-3 combines with J gene TRBJ2-1; 11 bases agree with TRBD2. CDR1 LGHNA and CDR2 YSLEER come from the germline V gene. After removal of 0 bases from V and 8 bases from J, the junction contained 6 bases not matched to a gene. The CDR3 sequence is 16 residues long. The CDR3 nucleotides are TGCGCCAGCAGCCAAGATCGGCCTAGCGGGGGGCATGAGCAGTTCTTC. Its protein product is CASSQDRPSGGHEQFF.

This chain joins TRBV7-2 and TRBJ1-3; 7 bases map to TRBD1. J lost 0 bases, V lost 5 bases, and 7 bases had no gene match. Germline V gene sequence: CDR1 SGHTA, CDR2 FQGNSA. CDR3 length equals 16 residues. CDR3 DNA: TGTGCCAGCAGCCTACGCGGGACAGACTCTGGAAACACCATATATTTT. This sequence encodes CASSLRGTDSGNTIYF.

The gene calls are TRBV20-1 and TRBJ2-5; 12 nucleotides align to TRBD2. The CDR3 covers 17 residues. Losses at the gene ends were 0 bases for V and 0 bases for J; bases not matched to a gene: 5. The germline V gene has CDR1 DFQATT and CDR2 SNEGSKA (reference sequence). The CDR3 is CSARDLAGGTNQETQYF. DNA of the CDR3: TGCAGTGCTAGAGATCTAGCGGGGGGGACTAACCAAGAGACCCAGTACTTC.

Comments on this clonotype: An end of the junction does not agree with germline; a read error may underlie this. This rearrangement joins TRBV9 to TRBJ2-5, with D tentatively TRBD1 or TRBD2 (6 bases each). The germline gives CDR1 SGDLS, CDR2 YYNGEE. This CDR3 is 13 amino acids long. CDR3 protein: CTSSVGGRETQYF. Written as DNA, the CDR3 is TGTACCAGCAGCGTAGGGGGGAGGGAGACCCAGTACTTC.

This chain joins TRBV20-1 and TRBJ2-7; 7 bases match TRBD1. V lost 0 bases and J lost 4; bases outside the gene matches: 12. The CDR3 totals 16 residues. Germline-derived CDR1 and CDR2 are DFQATT and SNEGSKA (reference sequence). The CDR3 region is CSARDARRDSVYEQYF. In DNA form, the CDR3 reads TGCAGTGCTAGAGACGCTCGCCGGGACAGCGTATACGAGCAGTACTTC.

Only a few counts were recorded for this clonotype. The rearrangement joins TRBV9 to TRBJ2-1; tentatively, D is TRBD1 (6 bases). The CDR3 runs 16 residues. CDR1 SGDLS and CDR2 YYNGEE come from the germline V gene. V lost 3 bases and J 0 bases, leaving 13 bases between the germline ends. This CDR3 is CASSARGLSSYNEQFF. CDR3 DNA: TGTGCCAGCAGCGCCAGGGGCCTGAGCTCCTACAATGAGCAGTTCTTC.

This clonotype was observed a handful of times. The chain recombines TRBV7-2 with TRBJ1-2, with a tentative D call TRBD1 (5 bases). The CDR3 loop spans 14 amino acids. CDR1 and CDR2 (germline): SGHTA, FQGNSA. The V end lost 0 bases, the J end lost 12 bases, and 17 bases lay between the germline ends. The CDR3, as DNA: TGTGCCAGCAGCTTAGCGTACGGTCGAACGGGACACACCTTC. This codes for CASSLAYGRTGHTF.

The chain is built from TRBV5-6 and TRBJ2-2, with D possibly matching TRBD1 (5 bases). V lost 1 base, J lost 4 bases, and 11 bases lay in between. Germline CDR1 and CDR2: SGHDT and YYEEEE. The CDR3 contains 15 residues. The CDR3 spells CASSLKGRTTGELFF. The CDR3 bases are TGTGCCAGCAGCTTGAAGGGGCGTACCACCGGGGAGCTGTTTTTT.

This chain connects TRBV12-3 or TRBV12-4 to TRBJ2-2; 7 bases are shared with TRBD2. There are 12 residues in the CDR3. With 5 bases clipped from V and 15 bases from J, the junction kept 9 bases outside the gene matches. CDR3 region: CASSPGLTRVFF. In DNA, the CDR3 is TGTGCCAGCAGTCCGGGACTAACGAGGGTGTTTTTT.

The rearrangement links TRBV18 to TRBJ2-7; 12 bases fit TRBD2. This CDR3 comprises 13 residues. V dropped 8 bases and J dropped 9; count of bases not matched to a gene: 8. Germline V CDR1 and CDR2: KGHSH, LQKENI. The CDR3 protein is CASRTSGVIGQYF. The CDR3, as DNA: TGTGCCAGCCGGACTAGCGGGGTCATCGGGCAGTACTTC.

On this clonotype itself: A much larger clone is a single base away; this may be a read error. V and J are TRBV20-1 and TRBJ1-2; D unresolved. There are 14 residues in the CDR3. Germline CDR1 reads DFQATT; CDR2 reads SNEGSKA (reference sequence). In DNA, the CDR3 is TGCAGTGCTACCTTACCCGCAGTTGGCTATGGCCACACCTTC. Its protein is CSATLPAVGYGHTF.

This clonotype has at least ten counts. This chain uses TRBV7-8 with TRBJ2-7, with 7 bases lining up with TRBD2. Germline V gene sequence: CDR1 SGHVS, CDR2 FQNEAQ. The CDR3 spans 15 residues. J gave up 0 bases and V 4 bases, and 6 bases lay outside the gene matches. The CDR3 is CASSSTAGRSYEQYF. The CDR3 bases are TGTGCCAGCAGCTCCACAGCGGGGCGCTCCTACGAGCAGTACTTC.

The chain recombines TRBV20-1 with TRBJ2-5, with TRBD2 as a possible D gene (5 bases). Trimming stripped 0 bases from V and 2 bases from J, with 13 bases between. The CDR3 extends over 15 amino acids. Germline CDR1 is DFQATT and CDR2 is SNEGSKA (reference sequence). The CDR3 protein is CSARDLRTPQETQYF. The CDR3 DNA reads as TGCAGTGCTAGAGACCTCCGGACTCCACAAGAGACCCAGTACTTC.

V is TRBV5-1 and J is TRBJ2-3; 9 bases are a match to TRBD2. Germline trimming cut 0 bases from V and 6 bases from J; bases unmatched to any gene: 8. This CDR3 contains 16 residues. From germline, CDR1 is SGHRS and CDR2 YFSETQ. The DNA of the CDR3 is TGCGCCAGCAGCTTGGAGGCGGGGGGGATTGGTGATACGCAGTATTTT. Its translation is CASSLEAGGIGDTQYF.

J is TRBJ1-2 and V is TRBV4-1; D remains ambiguous. The CDR3 contains 14 residues. Germline V CDR1 and CDR2: MGHRA, YSYEKL. V was shortened by 4 bases and J by 7 bases, with 16 bases between the two germline ends. CDR3 sequence (DNA): TGCGCCAGCAGCCCCCTGGCTCGGTCTGGTGGCTACACCTTC. This codes for CASSPLARSGGYTF.

There are many counts of this clonotype. V gene TRBV7-3 combines with J gene TRBJ1-6, with unresolved D. The CDR3 length is 14 residues. Germline lookup yields CDR1 SGHTA and CDR2 FQGTGA. Trimming removed 0 bases from V and 10 bases from J, with 10 bases in between. This CDR3 reads CASSLTSGNSPLHF. CDR3 sequence (DNA): TGTGCCAGCAGCTTAACGAGCGGTAACTCACCCCTCCACTTT.